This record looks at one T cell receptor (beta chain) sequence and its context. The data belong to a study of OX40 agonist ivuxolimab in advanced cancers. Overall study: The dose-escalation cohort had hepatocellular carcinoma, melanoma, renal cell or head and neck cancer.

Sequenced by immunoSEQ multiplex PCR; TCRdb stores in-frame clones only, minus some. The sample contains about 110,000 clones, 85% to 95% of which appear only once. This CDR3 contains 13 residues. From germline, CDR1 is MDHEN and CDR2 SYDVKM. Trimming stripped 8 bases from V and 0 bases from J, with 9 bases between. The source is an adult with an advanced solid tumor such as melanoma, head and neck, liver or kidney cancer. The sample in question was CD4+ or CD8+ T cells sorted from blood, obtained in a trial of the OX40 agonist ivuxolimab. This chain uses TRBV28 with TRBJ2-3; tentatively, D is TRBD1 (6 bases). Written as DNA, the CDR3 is TGTGCCAGCCGAGGGACAAGCACAGATACGCAGTATTTT. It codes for CASRGTSTDTQYF.